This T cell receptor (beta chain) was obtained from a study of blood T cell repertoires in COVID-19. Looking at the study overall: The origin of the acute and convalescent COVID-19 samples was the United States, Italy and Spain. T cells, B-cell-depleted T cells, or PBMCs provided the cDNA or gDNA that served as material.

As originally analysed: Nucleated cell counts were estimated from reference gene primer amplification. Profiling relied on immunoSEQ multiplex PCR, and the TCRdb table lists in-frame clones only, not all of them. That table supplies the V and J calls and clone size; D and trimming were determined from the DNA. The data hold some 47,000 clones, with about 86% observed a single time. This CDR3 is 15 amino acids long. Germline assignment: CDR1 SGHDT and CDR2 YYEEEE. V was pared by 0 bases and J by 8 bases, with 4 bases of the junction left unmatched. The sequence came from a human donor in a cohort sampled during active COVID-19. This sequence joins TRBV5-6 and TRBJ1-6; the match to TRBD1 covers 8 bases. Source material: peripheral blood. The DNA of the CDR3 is TGTGCCAGCAGCTTGGGCGGACAGGGAGATTCACCCCTCCACTTT. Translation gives CASSLGGQGDSPLHF.